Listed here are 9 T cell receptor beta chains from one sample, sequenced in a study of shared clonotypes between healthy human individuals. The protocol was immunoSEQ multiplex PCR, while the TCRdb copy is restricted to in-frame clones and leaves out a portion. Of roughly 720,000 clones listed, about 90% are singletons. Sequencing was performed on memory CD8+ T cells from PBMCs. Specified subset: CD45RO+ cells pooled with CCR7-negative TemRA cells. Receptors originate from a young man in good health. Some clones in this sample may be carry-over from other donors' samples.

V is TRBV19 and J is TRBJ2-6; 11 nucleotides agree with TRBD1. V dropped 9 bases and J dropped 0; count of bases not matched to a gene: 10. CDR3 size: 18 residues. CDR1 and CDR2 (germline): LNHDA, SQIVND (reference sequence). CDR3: CASWTGGPKTSGANVLTF. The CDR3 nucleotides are TGTGCCAGCTGGACAGGGGGCCCGAAAACCTCTGGGGCCAACGTCCTGACTTTC.

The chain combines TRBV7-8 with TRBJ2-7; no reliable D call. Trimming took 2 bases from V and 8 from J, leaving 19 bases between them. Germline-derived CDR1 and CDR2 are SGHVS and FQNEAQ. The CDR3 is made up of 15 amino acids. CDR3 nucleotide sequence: TGTGCCAGCAGCTTACAGGCAACTACTTCTACGCAGCAGTACTTC. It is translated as CASSLQATTSTQQYF.

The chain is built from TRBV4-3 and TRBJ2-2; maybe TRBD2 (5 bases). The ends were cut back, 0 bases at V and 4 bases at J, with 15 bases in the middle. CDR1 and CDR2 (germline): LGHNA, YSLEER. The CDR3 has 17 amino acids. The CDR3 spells CASSQDPPREGTGELFF. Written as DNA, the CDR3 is TGCGCCAGCAGCCAAGATCCCCCTAGAGAGGGCACCGGGGAGCTGTTTTTT.

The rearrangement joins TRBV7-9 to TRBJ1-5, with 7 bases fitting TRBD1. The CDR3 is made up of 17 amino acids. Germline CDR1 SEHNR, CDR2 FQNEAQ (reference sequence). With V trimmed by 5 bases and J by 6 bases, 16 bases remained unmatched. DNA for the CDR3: TGTGCCAGCAGCCAGGGCATTTCACAGGGGCTTGGTCAGCCCCAGCATTTT. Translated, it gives CASSQGISQGLGQPQHF.

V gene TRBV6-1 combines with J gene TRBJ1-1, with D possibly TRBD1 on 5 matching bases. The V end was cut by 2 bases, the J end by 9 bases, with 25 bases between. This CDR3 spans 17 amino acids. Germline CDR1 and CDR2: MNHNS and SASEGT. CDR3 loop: CASSEFFVKYLGGKAFF. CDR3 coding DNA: TGTGCCAGCAGTGAATTTTTTGTAAAGTATTTGGGGGGGAAAGCTTTCTTT.

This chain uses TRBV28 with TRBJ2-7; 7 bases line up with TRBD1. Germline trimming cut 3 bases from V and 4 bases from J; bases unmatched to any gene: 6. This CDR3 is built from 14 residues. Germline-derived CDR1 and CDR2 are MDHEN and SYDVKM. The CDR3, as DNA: TGTGCCAGCAGTTTCACAGGGGCGGGTTACGAGCAGTACTTC. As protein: CASSFTGAGYEQYF.

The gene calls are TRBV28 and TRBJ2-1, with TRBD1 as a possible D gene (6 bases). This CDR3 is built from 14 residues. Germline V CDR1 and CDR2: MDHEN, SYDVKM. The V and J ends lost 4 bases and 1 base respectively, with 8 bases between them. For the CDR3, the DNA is TGTGCCAGCAGTTGGACAGTGTCCTACAATGAGCAGTTCTTC. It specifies CASSWTVSYNEQFF.

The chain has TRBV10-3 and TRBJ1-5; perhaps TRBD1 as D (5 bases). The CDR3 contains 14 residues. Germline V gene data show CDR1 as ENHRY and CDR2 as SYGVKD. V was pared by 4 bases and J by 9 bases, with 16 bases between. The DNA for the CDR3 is TGTGCCATCAGTGTCGAGGGCCCGAGGGGGCCCCAGCATTTT. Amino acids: CAISVEGPRGPQHF.

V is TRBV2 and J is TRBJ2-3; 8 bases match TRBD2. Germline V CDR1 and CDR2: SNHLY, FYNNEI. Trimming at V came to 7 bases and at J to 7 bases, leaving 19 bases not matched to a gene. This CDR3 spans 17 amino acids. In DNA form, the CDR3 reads TGTGCCAGCACCTTAGAGTTAGCGGGACCGGGGGGGAATACGCAGTATTTT. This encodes CASTLELAGPGGNTQYF.